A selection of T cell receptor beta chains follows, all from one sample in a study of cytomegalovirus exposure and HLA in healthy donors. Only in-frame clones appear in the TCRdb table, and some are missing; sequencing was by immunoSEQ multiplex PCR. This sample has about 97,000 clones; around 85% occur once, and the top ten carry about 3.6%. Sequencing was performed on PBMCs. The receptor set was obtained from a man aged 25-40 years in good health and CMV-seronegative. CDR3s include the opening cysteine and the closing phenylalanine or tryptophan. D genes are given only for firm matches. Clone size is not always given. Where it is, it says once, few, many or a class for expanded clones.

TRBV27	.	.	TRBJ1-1	TGTGCCAGCAGTTTATCGAAGCTGGTTCCCAACACTGAAGCTTTCTTT	CASSLSKLVPNTEAFF
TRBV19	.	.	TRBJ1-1	TGTGCCAGTAGCCGGGGAGGGAACACTGAAGCTTTCTTT	CASSRGGNTEAFF
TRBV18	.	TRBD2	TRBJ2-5	TGTGCCAGCTCACCGGGGGGGGAGACCCAGTACTTC	CASSPGGETQYF
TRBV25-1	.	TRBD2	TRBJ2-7	TGTGCCAGCATTTCTAGCGGGCCTAGTGTTACCTACGAGCAGTACTTC	CASISSGPSVTYEQYF
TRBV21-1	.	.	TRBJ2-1	TGTGCCAGCAGCAAAGATGGGGACAGTTACAATGAGCAGTTCTTC	CASSKDGDSYNEQFF
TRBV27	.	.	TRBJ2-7	TGTGCCAGCAGTGAAAACAGGGACGAGCAGTACTTC	CASSENRDEQYF
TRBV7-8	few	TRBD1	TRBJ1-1	TGTGCCAGCAGCTTCCGACAGGGATACACTGAAGCTTTCTTT	CASSFRQGYTEAFF
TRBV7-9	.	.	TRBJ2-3	TGTGCCAGCAGTCCCGGTTCTGGAGGAGGCTATTCTAGCACAGATACGCAGTATTTT	CASSPGSGGGYSSTDTQYF
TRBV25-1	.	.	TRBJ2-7	TGTGCCAGCAGCAGGTTTATGGGCGAGCAGTACTTC	CASSRFMGEQYF
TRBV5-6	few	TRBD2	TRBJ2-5	TGTGCCAGCAGCTTGCCAGCGGGGTTCCAAGAGACCCAGTACTTC	CASSLPAGFQETQYF
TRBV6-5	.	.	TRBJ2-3	TGTGCCAGCAACGCAAACAGGAGAGATACGCAGTATTTT	CASNANRRDTQYF
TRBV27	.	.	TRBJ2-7	TGTGCCAGCAGTCCCGGGGGAAACTACGAGCAGTACTTC	CASSPGGNYEQYF
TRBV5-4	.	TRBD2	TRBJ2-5	TGTGCCAGCAGCTTGGCGACTAGCGGGAGAAGCCAGACCCAGTACTTC	CASSLATSGRSQTQYF
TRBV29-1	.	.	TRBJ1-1	TGCAGCGAGGTGGTCGTGGGGCCCCGGGCGAACACTGAAGCTTTCTTT	CSEVVVGPRANTEAFF
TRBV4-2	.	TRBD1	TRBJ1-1	TGTGCCAGCAGCCAAGTGAACAGGGGGCTAAAGCATCTGGCTAACACTGAAGCTTTCTTT	CASSQVNRGLKHLANTEAFF
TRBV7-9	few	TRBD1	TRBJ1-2	TGTGCCAGCAGCTCCCGACTACAGGGGGCGAGGTTGGGGCCCTATGGCTACACCTTC	CASSSRLQGARLGPYGYTF
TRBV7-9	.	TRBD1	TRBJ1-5	TGTGCCAGCAGCTTACAACAGGGGGTCATCAATCAGCCCCAGCATTTT	CASSLQQGVINQPQHF
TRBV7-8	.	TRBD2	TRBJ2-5	TGTGCCAGCAGCTCCGGACTAGCGGGAGTCCAAGAGACCCAGTACTTC	CASSSGLAGVQETQYF
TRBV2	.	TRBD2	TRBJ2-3	TGTGCCAGCAGTCTACTAGCGGGGGGCACAGATACGCAGTATTTT	CASSLLAGGTDTQYF
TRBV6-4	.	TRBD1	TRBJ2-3	TGTGCCAGCAGTGACTCGGGACAGGGCTCCGCAGATACGCAGTATTTT	CASSDSGQGSADTQYF
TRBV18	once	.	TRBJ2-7	TGTGCCAGCTCACCGACCGGGAGCCTATACGAGCAGTACTTC	CASSPTGSLYEQYF
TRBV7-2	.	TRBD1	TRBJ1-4	TGTGCCAGCAGCCGGGACAGGACAGAAAAACTGTTTTTT	CASSRDRTEKLFF
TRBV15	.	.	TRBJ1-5	TGTGCCACCAGCAGAGAAGCGGGAGGGCCCCAGCATTTT	CATSREAGGPQHF
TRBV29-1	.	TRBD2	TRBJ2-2	TGCAGCGTTGATGGCGCGGGAGTGACCGGGGAGCTGTTTTTT	CSVDGAGVTGELFF
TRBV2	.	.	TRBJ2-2	TGTGCCAGCAGTGAAGCGCTTAGACAATGGGAGCTGTTTTTT	CASSEALRQWELFF
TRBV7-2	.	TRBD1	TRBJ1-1	TGTGCCAGCAGCTACAGGGGGCGGGTCACTGAAGCTTTCTTT	CASSYRGRVTEAFF
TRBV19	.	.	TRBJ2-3	TGTGCCAGTGCTCAGGGGTGGGGTACAGATACGCAGTATTTT	CASAQGWGTDTQYF
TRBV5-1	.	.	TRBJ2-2	TGCGCCAGCAGCTTGGGAGTTATCTCCGGGGAGCTGTTTTTT	CASSLGVISGELFF
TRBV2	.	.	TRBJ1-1	TGTGCCAGCAGCGCGACACGGGGGACTGAAGCTTTCTTT	CASSATRGTEAFF
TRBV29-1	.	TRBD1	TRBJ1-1	TGCAGCGTAGACAGGGGGACGGGGGCGGTGAACACTGAAGCTTTCTTT	CSVDRGTGAVNTEAFF
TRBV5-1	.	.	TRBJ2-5	TGCGCCAGCAGCTCCGGGATCAAAAGGTACCAAGAGACCCAGTACTTC	CASSSGIKRYQETQYF
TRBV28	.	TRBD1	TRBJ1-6	TGTGCCAGCAGCTCTCCGGGACAGGGTAGTTCACCCCTCCACTTT	CASSSPGQGSSPLHF
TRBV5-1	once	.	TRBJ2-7	TGCGCCAGCAGCTTGGATCTTCAGGGGCTACAATACGAGCAGTACTTC	CASSLDLQGLQYEQYF
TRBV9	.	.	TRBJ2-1	TGTGCCAGCAGCGGACCAGCGGGCCAGTACAATGAGCAGTTCTTC	CASSGPAGQYNEQFF
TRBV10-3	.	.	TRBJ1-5	TGTGCCATCAGTGTGCACCAGGGGAATCAGCCCCAGCATTTT	CAISVHQGNQPQHF